Listed here is a single T cell receptor (beta chain). Its binding antigen is unknown. No quality values exist for individual bases; no much larger clone is one base distant. The roughly 95 tumor samples underwent high-throughput TCR profiling with ImmunoSEQ. On the authors' methods: Repertoire diversity metrics included richness (unique productive sequences), clonality, evenness and relatedness; Bhattacharyya coefficient assessed similarity between samples. A sensitivity analysis excluded TCRs with fewer than two reads and gave consistent conclusions. What TCRdb holds here is the immuneACCESS table cut down to in-frame rearrangements. Part of the clones is not present; checked against another copy, under half of the missing clones reflect an unresolved V gene, and the others are unexplained. V and J calls and clone size are given by that table; D and trimming were obtained from the DNA. Counted in this sample were around 30,000 clones; 80% to 90% of them appeared once. 2% to 2.5% of the sample is held by the ten biggest clonotypes.

Tumor samples were obtained before definitive surgery or chemotherapy. Genomic DNA extraction was performed by the MD Anderson Biospecimen Extraction Resource, and TCR sequencing was carried out by the MD Anderson Cancer Genomics Laboratory. This record belongs to a study of high-grade serous ovarian cancer treatment subgroups (dated by TCRdb to 2020 to 2022). For the wider study: A mean of 14,192 reads and 7,500 or so unique TCR beta rearrangements per sample was generated by sequencing. The roughly 30-patient cohort included about ten patients with no residual disease after primary surgery (R0), about ten excellent NACT responders, and about ten poor NACT responders. One primary tumor sample and two metastatic tumor samples were contributed by each patient, so that some 97 samples were obtained in total. The study profiled TCR beta repertoires in high-grade serous ovarian cancer patients grouped by complete gross resection or neoadjuvant chemotherapy response under a laparoscopic triage algorithm. What the research found in general, with its limitations: Repertoire similarity between tumors from the same patient ranged from 0.11 to 0.79, while tumors from different patients showed almost no similarity. TCR clonal relatedness showed a positive correlation with neoantigen level and a trend toward positive correlation with copy number variation and mutation load from whole-genome sequencing. The TCR repertoire analyses centered on CDR3, and CDR1 and CDR2 were not analyzed. Because bulk tumor TCR sequencing provided no spatial information, insight into HGSC tumor complexity and diversity was limited.

The sequence was collected from a human donor with high-grade serous ovarian cancer. The sequenced sample was tumor tissue.

The CDR3 protein: CARSLRQSRANVLTF. The base sequence is TGTGCCAGAAGTCTAAGACAAAGTCGGGCCAACGTCCTGACTTTC. This receptor chain uses TRBV7-5 and TRBJ2-6; the D call in the table, TRBD1, was not verified against the DNA. TRBV7-5 is annotated as a pseudogene. The CDR3 has 15 amino acids, counting the end cysteine and phenylalanine. Only CDR3 DNA remains: 45 bases, in frame from the first base.